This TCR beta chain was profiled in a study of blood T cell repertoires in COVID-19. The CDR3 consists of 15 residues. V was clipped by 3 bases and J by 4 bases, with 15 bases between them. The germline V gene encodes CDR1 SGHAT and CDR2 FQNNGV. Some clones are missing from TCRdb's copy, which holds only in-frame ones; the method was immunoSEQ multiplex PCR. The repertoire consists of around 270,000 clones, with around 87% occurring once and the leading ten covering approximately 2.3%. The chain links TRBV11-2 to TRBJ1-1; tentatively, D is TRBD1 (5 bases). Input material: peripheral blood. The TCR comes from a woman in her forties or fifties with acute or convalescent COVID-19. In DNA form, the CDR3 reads TGTGCCAGCAGCTTTGGGAAGGGGTGGAGCACTGAAGCTTTCTTT. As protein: CASSFGKGWSTEAFF.